This section outlines one T cell receptor beta chain sequence together with its context. The data were produced by immunoSEQ multiplex PCR, yet TCRdb's version contains in-frame clones alone and is incomplete. The sample carries nearly 300,000 clones, about 91% recorded once. The data derive from a study of blood T cell repertoires in COVID-19. The wider study: COVID-19 samples, acute and convalescent, were from the United States, Italy and Spain. From T cells, B-cell-depleted T cells, or PBMCs came the material, which was cDNA or gDNA.

The receptor was isolated from a woman in her twenties or thirties who had recovered from COVID-19. The sequenced sample was peripheral blood.

The CDR3 DNA reads TGTGCCAGTCTAGCGGGGGGATACAATGAGCAGTTCTTC. As protein: CASLAGGYNEQFF. The V call is TRBV6-6, the J call TRBJ2-1; 11 positions match TRBD2. The germline V gene encodes CDR1 MNHNY and CDR2 SVGAGI (reference sequence). The CDR3 has 13 amino acids. The V and J ends lost 9 bases and 4 bases, in that order; junction bases with no gene match: 2.